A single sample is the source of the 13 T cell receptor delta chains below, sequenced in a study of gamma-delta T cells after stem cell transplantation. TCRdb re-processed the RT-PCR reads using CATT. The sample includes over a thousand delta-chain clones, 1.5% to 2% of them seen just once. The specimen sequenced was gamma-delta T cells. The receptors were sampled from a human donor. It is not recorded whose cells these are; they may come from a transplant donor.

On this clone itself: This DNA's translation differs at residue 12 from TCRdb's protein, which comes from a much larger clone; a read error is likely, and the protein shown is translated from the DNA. The CDR3 DNA reads as TGTGCCTGCCAAAGCCTTGGGGGATACCTCACCGAAAAACTCATCTTT. Protein sequence: CACQSLGGYLTEKLIF. This chain uses TRDV2 with TRDJ1; 10 positions agree with TRDD3. The CDR3 spans 16 residues. Germline V CDR1 and CDR2: GEAIGNYY, EKD.

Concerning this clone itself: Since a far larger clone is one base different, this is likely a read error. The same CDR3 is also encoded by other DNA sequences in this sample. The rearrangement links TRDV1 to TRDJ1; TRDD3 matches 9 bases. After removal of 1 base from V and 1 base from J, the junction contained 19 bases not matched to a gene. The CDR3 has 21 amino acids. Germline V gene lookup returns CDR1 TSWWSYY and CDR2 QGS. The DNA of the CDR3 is TGTGCTCTTGGGGAACCCCCAAGCCCTTTCCGTACTGGGGGAGTCACCGATAAACTCATCTTT. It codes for CALGEPPSPFRTGGVTDKLIF.

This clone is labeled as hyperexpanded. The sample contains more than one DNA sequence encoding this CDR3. The CDR3 nucleotides are TGTGCCTGTGACACTCTCCTGGGGGACACCGATAAACTCATCTTT. Its translation is CACDTLLGDTDKLIF. This chain links TRDV2 with TRDJ1; 7 bases map to TRDD3. Losses at the gene ends were 1 base for V and 0 bases for J; bases not matched to a gene: 4. CDR1 is GEAIGNYY, CDR2 EKD, per germline. This CDR3 has 15 amino acids.

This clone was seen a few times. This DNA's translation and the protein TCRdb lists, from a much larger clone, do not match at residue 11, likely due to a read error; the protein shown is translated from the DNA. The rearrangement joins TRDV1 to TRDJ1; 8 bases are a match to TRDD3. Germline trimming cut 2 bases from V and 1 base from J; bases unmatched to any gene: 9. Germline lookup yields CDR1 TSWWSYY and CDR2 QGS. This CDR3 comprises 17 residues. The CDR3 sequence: CALGEGTGGFRTDKLIF. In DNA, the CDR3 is TGTGCTCTTGGGGAAGGTACTGGGGGCTTCCGCACCGATAAACTCATCTTT.

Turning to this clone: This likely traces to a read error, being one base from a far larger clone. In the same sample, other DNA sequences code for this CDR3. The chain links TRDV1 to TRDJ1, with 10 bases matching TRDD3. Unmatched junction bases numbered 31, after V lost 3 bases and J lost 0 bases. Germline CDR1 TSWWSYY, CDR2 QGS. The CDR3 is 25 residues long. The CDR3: CALGDSITHSEAPWTGDTYTDKLIF. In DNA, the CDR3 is TGTGCTCTTGGGGACTCTATCACCCATTCGGAGGCCCCTTGGACGGGGGATACGTACACCGATAAACTCATCTTT.

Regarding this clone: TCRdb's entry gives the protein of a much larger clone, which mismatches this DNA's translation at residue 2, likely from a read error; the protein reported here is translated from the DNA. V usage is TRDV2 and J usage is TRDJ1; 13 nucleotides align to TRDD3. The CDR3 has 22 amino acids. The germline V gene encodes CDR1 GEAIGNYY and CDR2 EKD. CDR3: CSCDQSYWGIRSTPSYTDKLIF. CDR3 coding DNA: TGTTCCTGTGACCAATCGTACTGGGGGATACGTAGTACGCCATCGTACACCGATAAACTCATCTTT.

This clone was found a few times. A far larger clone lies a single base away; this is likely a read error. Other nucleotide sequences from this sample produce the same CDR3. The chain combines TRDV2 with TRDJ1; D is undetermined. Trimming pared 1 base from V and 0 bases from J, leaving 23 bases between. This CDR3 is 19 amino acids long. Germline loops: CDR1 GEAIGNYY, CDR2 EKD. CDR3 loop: CACDTVTNGVETYTDKLIF. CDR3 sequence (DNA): TGTGCCTGTGACACGGTAACGAATGGTGTGGAGACATACACCGATAAACTCATCTTT.

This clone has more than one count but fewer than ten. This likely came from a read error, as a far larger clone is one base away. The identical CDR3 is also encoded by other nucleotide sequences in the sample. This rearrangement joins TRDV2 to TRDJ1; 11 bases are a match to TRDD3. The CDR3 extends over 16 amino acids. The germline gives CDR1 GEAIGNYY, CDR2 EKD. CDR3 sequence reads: CACDFLLGDSTDKLIF. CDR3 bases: TGTGCCTGTGACTTTCTACTGGGGGATAGCACCGATAAGCTCATCTTT.

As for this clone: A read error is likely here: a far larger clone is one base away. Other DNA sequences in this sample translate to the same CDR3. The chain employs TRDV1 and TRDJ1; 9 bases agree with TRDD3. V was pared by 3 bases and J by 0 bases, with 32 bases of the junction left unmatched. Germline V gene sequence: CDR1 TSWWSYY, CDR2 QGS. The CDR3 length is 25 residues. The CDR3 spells CALGDSITHSEAPWTGDTYTDKLIF. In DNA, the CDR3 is TGTGCTCTTGGGGACTCTATCACCCATTCGGAGGCTCCTTGGACGGGGGATACATACACCGATAAACTCATCTTT.

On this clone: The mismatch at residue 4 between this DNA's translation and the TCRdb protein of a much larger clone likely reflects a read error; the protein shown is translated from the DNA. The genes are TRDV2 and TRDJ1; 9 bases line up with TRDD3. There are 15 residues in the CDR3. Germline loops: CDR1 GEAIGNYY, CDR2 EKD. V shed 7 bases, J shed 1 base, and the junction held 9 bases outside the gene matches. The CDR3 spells CACIALGDSTDKLIF. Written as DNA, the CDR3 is TGTGCCTGCATCGCCTTGGGGGATAGCACCGATAAACTCATCTTT.

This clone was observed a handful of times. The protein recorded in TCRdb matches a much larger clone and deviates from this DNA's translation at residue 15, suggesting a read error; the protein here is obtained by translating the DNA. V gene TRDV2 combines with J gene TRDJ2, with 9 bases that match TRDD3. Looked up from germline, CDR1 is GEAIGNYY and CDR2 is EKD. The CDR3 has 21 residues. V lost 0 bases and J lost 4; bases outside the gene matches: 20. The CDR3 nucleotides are TGTGCCTGTGACACCGTGTCTAGGGGGATACCTTCGCGTCAAGGGACAGCACAACTCTTCTTT. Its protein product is CACDTVSRGIPSRQGTAQLFF.

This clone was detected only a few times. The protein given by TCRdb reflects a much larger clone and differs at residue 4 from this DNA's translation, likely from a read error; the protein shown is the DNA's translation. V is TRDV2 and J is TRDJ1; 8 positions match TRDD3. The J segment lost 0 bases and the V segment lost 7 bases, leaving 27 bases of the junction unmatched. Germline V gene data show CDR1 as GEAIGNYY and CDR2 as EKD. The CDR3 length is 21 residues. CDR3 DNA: TGTGCCTGCGGCACCGTGGGGCTATTGGGGGGATATAAATTGTACACCGATAAACTCATCTTT. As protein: CACGTVGLLGGYKLYTDKLIF.

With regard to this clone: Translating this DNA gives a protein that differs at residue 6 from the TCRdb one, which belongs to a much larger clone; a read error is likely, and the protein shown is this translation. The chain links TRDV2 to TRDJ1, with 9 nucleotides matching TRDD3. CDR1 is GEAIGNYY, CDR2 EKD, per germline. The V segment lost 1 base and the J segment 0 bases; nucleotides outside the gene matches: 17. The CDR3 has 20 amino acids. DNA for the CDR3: TGTGCCTGTGACACTCTTCGTACTGGGGGAGCTGGGATGTACACCGATAAACTCATCTTT. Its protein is CACDTLRTGGAGMYTDKLIF.